This T cell receptor (beta chain) was sequenced during a study of blood T cell repertoires in COVID-19. Turning to the study itself: Acute-phase and convalescent COVID-19 samples originated in the United States, Italy and Spain. PBMCs, B-cell-depleted T cells, or T cells were the source of the cDNA or gDNA that made up the material.

Original processing methods: For nucleated cells, counts were estimated from reference gene primer amplification. The assay was immunoSEQ multiplex PCR, and TCRdb's table has in-frame clones only and misses some. Clonal size and the V and J genes are those of that table, whereas D and trimming came from the DNA. The data contain 250,000 or so clones, 84% of them singletons. The clonotype originates from a man over 45 with acute or convalescent COVID-19. The sequencing sample was made of peripheral blood.

Here the CDR3 DNA reads TGCAGCGTTGAACGATCAGAGAGGAATGAGCAGTTCTTC. Translating it yields CSVERSERNEQFF. The rearrangement joins TRBV29-1 to TRBJ2-1; no clear D. The CDR3 spans 13 residues. Germline V gene sequence: CDR1 SQVTM, CDR2 ANQGSEA. V lost 2 bases and J lost 7, with 12 bases in between.